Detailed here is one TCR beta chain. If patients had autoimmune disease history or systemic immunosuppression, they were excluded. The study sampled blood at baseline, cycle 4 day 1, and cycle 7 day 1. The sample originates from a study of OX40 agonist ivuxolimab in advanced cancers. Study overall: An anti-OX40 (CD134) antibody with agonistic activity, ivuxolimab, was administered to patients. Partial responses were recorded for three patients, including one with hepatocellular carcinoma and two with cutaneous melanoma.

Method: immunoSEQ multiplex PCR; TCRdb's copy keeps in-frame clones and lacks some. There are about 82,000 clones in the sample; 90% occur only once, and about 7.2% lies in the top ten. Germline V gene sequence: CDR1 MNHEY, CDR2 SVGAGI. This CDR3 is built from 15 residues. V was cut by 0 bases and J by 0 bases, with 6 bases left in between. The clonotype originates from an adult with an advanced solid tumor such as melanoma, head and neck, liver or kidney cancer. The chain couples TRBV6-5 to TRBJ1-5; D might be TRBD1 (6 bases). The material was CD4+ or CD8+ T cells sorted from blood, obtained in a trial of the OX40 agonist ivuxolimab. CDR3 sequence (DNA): TGTGCCAGCAGTTACTCGACAGGTAGCAATCAGCCCCAGCATTTT. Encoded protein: CASSYSTGSNQPQHF.